This TCR beta chain was captured in a study of cytomegalovirus exposure and HLA in healthy donors. PCR used 60 Vbeta primers and 13 Jbeta primers. The repertoire was sequenced with immunoSEQ multiplex PCR; TCRdb's copy has only in-frame clones and lacks some. The data hold 75,000 to 100,000 clones, with around three quarters observed a single time. Study conclusions and caveats: For most TCR sequences rarity was the rule, although some public TCRs occurred in many donors.

Comment on this clone: Its antigen is unidentified.

Trimming removed 5 bases from V and 0 bases from J, with 11 bases in between. The CDR3 covers 14 residues. Per germline, CDR1 SGHTA and CDR2 FQGNSA. Input material: PBMCs. The source of this sequence is a man aged 25-45 years in good health and CMV-seronegative. The J gene is TRBJ2-7, the V gene TRBV7-2, with D uncertain. The CDR3 coding sequence is TGTGCCAGCAGCCCCGACTCGTTCTCCTACGAGCAGTACTTC. Protein: CASSPDSFSYEQYF.